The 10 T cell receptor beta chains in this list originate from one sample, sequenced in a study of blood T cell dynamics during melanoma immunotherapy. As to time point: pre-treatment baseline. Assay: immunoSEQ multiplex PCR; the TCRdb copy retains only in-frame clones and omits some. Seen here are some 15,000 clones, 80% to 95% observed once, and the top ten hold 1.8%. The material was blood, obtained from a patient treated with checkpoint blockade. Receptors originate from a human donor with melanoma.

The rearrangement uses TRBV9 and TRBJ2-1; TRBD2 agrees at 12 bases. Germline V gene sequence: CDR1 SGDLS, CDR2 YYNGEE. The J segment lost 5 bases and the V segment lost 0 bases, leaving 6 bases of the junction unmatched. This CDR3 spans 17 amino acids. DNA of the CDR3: TGTGCCAGCAGCGTAGCCCTACTAGCGGGAGGAAACAATGAGCAGTTCTTC. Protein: CASSVALLAGGNNEQFF.

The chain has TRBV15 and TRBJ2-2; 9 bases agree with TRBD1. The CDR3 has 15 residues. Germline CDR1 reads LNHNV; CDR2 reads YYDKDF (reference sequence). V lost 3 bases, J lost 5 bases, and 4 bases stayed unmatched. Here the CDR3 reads CATSRGQGGTGELFF. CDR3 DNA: TGTGCCACCAGCAGGGGACAGGGCGGGACCGGGGAGCTGTTTTTT.

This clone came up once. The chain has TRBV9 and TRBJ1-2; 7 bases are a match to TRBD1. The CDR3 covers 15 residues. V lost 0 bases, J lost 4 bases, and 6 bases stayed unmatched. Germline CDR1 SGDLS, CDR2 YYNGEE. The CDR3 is CASSVAVGGSYGYTF. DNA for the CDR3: TGTGCCAGCAGCGTAGCGGTAGGGGGCAGCTATGGCTACACCTTC.

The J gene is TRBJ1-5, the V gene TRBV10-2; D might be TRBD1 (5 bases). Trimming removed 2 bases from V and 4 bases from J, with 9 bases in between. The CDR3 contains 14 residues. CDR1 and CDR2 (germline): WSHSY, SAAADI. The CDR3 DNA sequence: TGCGCCAGCAGTGAGGGACACCCTAATCAGCCCCAGCATTTT. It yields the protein CASSEGHPNQPQHF.

The CDR3 region is CSVEDRRGRINGNTIYF. The CDR3 DNA reads as TGCAGCGTTGAAGATCGGCGGGGCCGTATAAATGGAAACACCATATATTTT. V and J are TRBV29-1 and TRBJ1-3; a weak D match, TRBD1 (5 bases). CDR3 length: 17 amino acids. Germline V gene lookup returns CDR1 SQVTM and CDR2 ANQGSEA. The V and J ends lost 0 bases and 3 bases respectively, with 18 bases between them.

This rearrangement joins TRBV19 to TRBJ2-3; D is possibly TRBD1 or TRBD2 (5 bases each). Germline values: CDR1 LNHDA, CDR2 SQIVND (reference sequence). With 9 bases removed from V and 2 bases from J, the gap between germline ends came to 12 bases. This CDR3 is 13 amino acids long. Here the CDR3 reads CASQGAFTDTQYF. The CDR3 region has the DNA TGTGCCAGCCAGGGAGCTTTCACAGATACGCAGTATTTT.

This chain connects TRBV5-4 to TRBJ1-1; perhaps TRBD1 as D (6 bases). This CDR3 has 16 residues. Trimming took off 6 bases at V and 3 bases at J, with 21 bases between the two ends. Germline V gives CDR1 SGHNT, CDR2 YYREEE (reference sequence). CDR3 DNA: TGTGCCAGCACCCTCCCAGGGGCAGCCGCGGACACTGAAGCTTTCTTT. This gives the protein CASTLPGAAADTEAFF.

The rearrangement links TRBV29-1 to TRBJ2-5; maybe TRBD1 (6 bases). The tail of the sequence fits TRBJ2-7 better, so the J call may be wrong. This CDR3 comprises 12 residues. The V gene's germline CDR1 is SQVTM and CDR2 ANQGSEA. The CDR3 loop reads CSVVQGSHEQYF. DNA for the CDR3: TGCAGCGTTGTGCAGGGGTCCCACGAGCAGTACTTC.

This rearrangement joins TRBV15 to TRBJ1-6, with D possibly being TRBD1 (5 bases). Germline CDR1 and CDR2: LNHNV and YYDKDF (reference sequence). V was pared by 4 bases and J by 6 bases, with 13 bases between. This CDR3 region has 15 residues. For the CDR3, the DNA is TGTGCCACCAGCAACCCAGGGTTGGGTAATTCACCCCTCCACTTT. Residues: CATSNPGLGNSPLHF.

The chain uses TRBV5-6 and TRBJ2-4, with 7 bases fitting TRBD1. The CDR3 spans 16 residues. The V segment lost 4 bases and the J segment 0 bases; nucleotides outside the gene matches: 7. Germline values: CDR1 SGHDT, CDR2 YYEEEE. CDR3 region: CASSRGQAIAKNIQYF. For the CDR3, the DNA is TGTGCCAGCAGCCGAGGACAGGCGATAGCCAAAAACATTCAGTACTTC.